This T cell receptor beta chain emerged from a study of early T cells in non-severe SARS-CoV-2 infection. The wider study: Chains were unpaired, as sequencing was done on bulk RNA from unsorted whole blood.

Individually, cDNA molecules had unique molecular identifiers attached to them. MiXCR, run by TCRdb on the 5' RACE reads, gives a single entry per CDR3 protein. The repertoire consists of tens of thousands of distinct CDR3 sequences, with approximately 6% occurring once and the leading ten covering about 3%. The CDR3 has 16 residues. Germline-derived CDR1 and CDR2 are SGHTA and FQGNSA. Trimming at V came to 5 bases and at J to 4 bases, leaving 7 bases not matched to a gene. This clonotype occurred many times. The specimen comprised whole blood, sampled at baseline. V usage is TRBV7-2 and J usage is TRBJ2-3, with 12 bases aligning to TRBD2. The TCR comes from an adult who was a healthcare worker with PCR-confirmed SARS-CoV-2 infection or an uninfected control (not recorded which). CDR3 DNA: TGTGCCAGCAGCCCCCGACTAGCGGGAGTTTCAGATACGCAGTATTTT. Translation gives CASSPRLAGVSDTQYF.